The 26 T cell receptor beta chains reported below all come from one sample, sequenced in a study of T-cell reconstitution after alpha-beta-depleted transplantation in children. The authors prepared the TCRbeta library with unique molecular identifiers. TCRdb re-derived calls from the PCR reads in MiXCR, one entry per CDR3 protein. In the table there are around 670,000 distinct CDR3 sequences, about an eighth of which are singletons. The sequenced sample was PBMCs, obtained before TCRalphabeta/CD19-depleted stem cell transplant. All receptors come from a girl aged 2 to 10 with congenital amegakaryocytic thrombocytopenia, due to receive a stem cell transplant.

This clonotype was counted at least ten times. V and J are TRBV12-3 or TRBV12-4 and TRBJ1-5; D uncertain. Trimming stripped 1 base from V and 13 bases from J, with 11 bases between. The CDR3 is made up of 12 amino acids. The CDR3, as DNA: TGTGCCAGCAGTTTAGTTCCGGGTGGTCAGCATTTT. Translation: CASSLVPGGQHF.

The CDR3 region is CSARSGSIKDTQYF. The CDR3 region has the DNA TGCAGTGCCCGTAGCGGGAGTATTAAGGATACGCAGTATTTT. The V gene is TRBV20-1, the J gene TRBJ2-3; 9 bases are a match to TRBD2. The CDR3 has 14 residues. Germline-derived CDR1 and CDR2 are DFQATT and SNEGSKA (reference sequence). J was trimmed by 6 bases and V by 6 bases; bases with no gene match: 10.

A few counts support this clonotype. V gene TRBV3-1 combines with J gene TRBJ2-3; D is tentatively TRBD1 or TRBD2 (7 bases each). CDR1 is LGHDT and CDR2 is YNNKEL in the germline V gene (reference sequence). The CDR3 loop spans 15 amino acids. Between the trimmed V and J ends, which lost 6 bases and 2 bases, there was a span of 15 bases. Here the CDR3 DNA reads TGTGCCAGCAGACTCAGGGGGGGGTTCACAGATACGCAGTATTTT. Protein sequence: CASRLRGGFTDTQYF.

This clonotype was picked up many times. The chain uses TRBV20-1 and TRBJ2-7; tentative D call: TRBD1 (6 bases). The CDR3 has 12 amino acids. V lost 5 bases and J 2 bases, leaving 10 bases between the germline ends. Germline loops: CDR1 DFQATT, CDR2 SNEGSKA (reference sequence). CDR3 DNA: TGCAGTGCTCGGGACAACACCTACGAGCAGTACTTC. Its translation: CSARDNTYEQYF.

This clonotype was counted ten times or more. This CDR3 reads CASTIAGEETQYF. DNA for the CDR3: TGTGCCAGCACCATTGCCGGAGAAGAGACCCAGTACTTC. The V and J genes are TRBV28 and TRBJ2-5; D is uncertain. The CDR3 runs to 13 residues. CDR1 is MDHEN, CDR2 SYDVKM, per germline. V was cut by 7 bases and J by 3 bases, with 12 bases left in between.

Comment on this clonotype: Since a much larger clone is just one base distant, this may be a read error. The V call is TRBV5-1, the J call TRBJ2-7, with D uncertain. The CDR3 covers 14 residues. Germline V CDR1 and CDR2: SGHRS, YFSETQ. V was shortened by 1 base and J by 3 bases, with 11 bases between the two germline ends. The CDR3 here is CASSLKGPIYEQYF. DNA for the CDR3: TGCGCCAGCAGCTTGAAGGGCCCCATCTACGAGCAGTACTTC. The full variable domain, completed using reference TRBV5-1 and TRBJ2-7, is KAGVTQTPRYLIKTRGQQVTLSCSPISGHRSVSWYQQTPGQGLQFLFEYFSETQRNKGNFPGRFSGRQFSNSRSEMNVSTLELGDSALYLCASSLKGPIYEQYFGPGTRLTVT.

This chain links TRBV24-1 with TRBJ1-1; unclear D gene. Germline V gene lookup returns CDR1 KGHDR and CDR2 SFDVKD. The CDR3 length is 10 residues. V was clipped by 9 bases and J by 3 bases, with 4 bases between them. The CDR3 region has the DNA TGTGCCACCGGGCACACTGAAGCTTTCTTT. It is translated as CATGHTEAFF.

At least ten counts were recorded for this clonotype. V and J are TRBV12-3 or TRBV12-4 and TRBJ2-1; no definite D call. The V and J ends lost 7 bases and 3 bases respectively, with 10 bases between them. This CDR3 is 13 amino acids long. CDR3: CASTHSGYNEQFF. The CDR3 bases are TGTGCCAGCACCCACTCAGGCTACAATGAGCAGTTCTTC.

Ten or more counts support this clonotype. V usage is TRBV5-1 and J usage is TRBJ2-1; 8 bases fit TRBD2. Trimming at V came to 1 base and at J to 5 bases, leaving 5 bases not matched to a gene. The CDR3 sequence is 15 residues long. From germline, CDR1 is SGHRS and CDR2 YFSETQ. The CDR3 loop is CASSLTTSGDNEQFF. CDR3 DNA sequence: TGCGCCAGCAGCTTGACAACTAGCGGTGACAATGAGCAGTTCTTC.

The J gene is TRBJ2-1, the V gene TRBV11-1; D is uncertain. CDR3 length equals 18 residues. The V and J ends lost 6 bases and 0 bases respectively, with 21 bases between them. The V gene's germline CDR1 is SGHAT and CDR2 FQDESV (reference sequence). This chain's CDR3 is CASSSPVVGIGSYNEQFF. As DNA, the CDR3 is TGTGCCAGCAGTAGCCCGGTCGTGGGGATCGGCTCCTACAATGAGCAGTTCTTC.

On this clonotype: A read error may explain this, as a much larger clone is one base away. V gene TRBV7-8 combines with J gene TRBJ2-1; D gene unclear. The CDR3 is 13 amino acids. The V and J ends lost 7 bases and 15 bases respectively, with 22 bases between them. Germline lookup yields CDR1 SGHVS and CDR2 FQNEAQ. CDR3 bases: TGTGCCAGCAATGTCTTAGTTTCGGAGCATGGGTTCTTC. Its translation: CASNVLVSEHGFF.

This clonotype was recorded many times. J is TRBJ2-7 and V is TRBV5-6; the D call may be TRBD1 or TRBD2 (5 bases each). The CDR3 consists of 14 residues. Per the germline V gene, CDR1 is SGHDT and CDR2 is YYEEEE. Trimming removed 7 bases at V and 2 bases at J, with 16 bases between. CDR3 residues: CASEMRDGPYEQYF. The DNA for the CDR3 is TGTGCCAGCGAAATGAGGGACGGACCCTACGAGCAGTACTTC. The full variable domain, in which reference TRBV5-6 and TRBJ2-7 provide the parts outside the CDR3, is DAGVTQSPTHLIKTRGQQVTLRCSPKSGHDTVSWYQQALGQGPQFIFQYYEEEERQRGNFPDRFSGHQFPNYSSELNVNALLLGDSALYLCASEMRDGPYEQYFGPGTRLTVT.

This chain connects TRBV7-2 to TRBJ2-7; D gene unclear. The CDR3 runs to 15 residues. The germline gives CDR1 SGHTA, CDR2 FQGNSA. Trimming took 0 bases from V and 6 from J, leaving 15 bases between them. The DNA of the CDR3 is TGTGCCAGCAGCTTAGCCCCGGAAGGAATGAGCGAGCAGTACTTC. It specifies CASSLAPEGMSEQYF.

A few counts support this clonotype. The V call is TRBV7-6, the J call TRBJ2-5; tentatively, D is TRBD2 (5 bases). The CDR3 is made up of 15 amino acids. Looked up from germline, CDR1 is SGHVS and CDR2 is FNYEAQ. Trimming stripped 5 bases from V and 2 bases from J, with 15 bases between. The CDR3 bases are TGTGCCAGCAGCCAAACGGGGAACCTACAAGAGACCCAGTACTTC. It is translated as CASSQTGNLQETQYF.

This clonotype has just a few counts. This chain uses TRBV7-3 with TRBJ1-2; D not resolved. Between the trimmed V and J ends, which lost 3 bases and 7 bases, there was a span of 18 bases. Looked up from germline, CDR1 is SGHTA and CDR2 is FQGTGA. CDR3 length: 15 amino acids. This CDR3 reads CASSFFTDVSAGYTF. CDR3 DNA: TGTGCCAGCAGCTTTTTCACAGACGTCTCGGCTGGCTACACCTTC.

This clonotype was picked up many times. The chain combines TRBV18 with TRBJ2-3, with D unclear. Trimming pared 9 bases from V and 3 bases from J, leaving 16 bases between. This CDR3 contains 14 residues. CDR1 is KGHSH and CDR2 is LQKENI in the germline V gene. The CDR3: CASDNYPVTDTQYF. CDR3 in DNA: TGTGCCAGTGACAACTATCCCGTAACAGATACGCAGTATTTT.

This clonotype was seen many times. The chain employs TRBV30 and TRBJ1-6, with a tentative D call TRBD1 (5 bases). V lost 0 bases, J lost 11 bases, and 20 bases lay in between. From germline, CDR1 is GTSNPN and CDR2 SVGIG (reference sequence). CDR3 length: 16 amino acids. The chain's CDR3 is CAWSVWLSTEGTPLHF. The CDR3 DNA reads as TGTGCCTGGAGTGTATGGCTCTCAACCGAGGGGACACCCCTCCACTTT.

This clonotype occurred a few times. The chain joins TRBV2 to TRBJ2-3, with 7 bases matching TRBD1. This CDR3 region has 13 residues. CDR1 and CDR2 (germline): SNHLY, FYNNEI. CDR3 sequence: CALWQGVPFTQYF. In nucleotides, the CDR3 is TGTGCTTTGTGGCAGGGGGTCCCCTTTACGCAGTATTTT.

The genes are TRBV24-1 and TRBJ2-1, with D unclear. This CDR3 is built from 13 residues. CDR1 KGHDR and CDR2 SFDVKD come from the germline V gene. The V end was cut by 4 bases, the J end by 6 bases, with 9 bases between. The CDR3 coding sequence is TGTGCCACCAGTGAGGACCACAGCAATGAGCAGTTCTTC. Amino acids: CATSEDHSNEQFF.

The chain carries TRBV12-3 or TRBV12-4 and TRBJ2-7, with 9 positions matching TRBD1. The CDR3 has 16 amino acids. V lost 5 bases, J lost 5 bases, and 13 bases stayed unmatched. In DNA, the CDR3 is TGTGCCAGCAGTGTTAGGGGACAGGGAAAGTCCCACGAGCAGTACTTC. It specifies CASSVRGQGKSHEQYF.

This clonotype was counted many times. The V and J genes are TRBV5-1 and TRBJ2-1; D gene unclear. CDR1 SGHRS and CDR2 YFSETQ come from the germline V gene. V was clipped by 6 bases and J by 0 bases, with 19 bases between them. The CDR3 is made up of 17 amino acids. The CDR3: CASKSPLRSVSYNEQFF. In DNA, the CDR3 is TGCGCCAGCAAGAGCCCCCTTAGGTCAGTCTCCTACAATGAGCAGTTCTTC.

This clonotype came up many times. The gene calls are TRBV20-1 and TRBJ2-1; D is undetermined. Germline V gene data show CDR1 as DFQATT and CDR2 as SNEGSKA (reference sequence). Trimming removed 0 bases from V and 5 bases from J, with 14 bases in between. The CDR3 totals 15 residues. The CDR3 coding sequence is TGCAGTGCTAGAGATCCGACGCCAGCAAACAATGAGCAGTTCTTC. This sequence encodes CSARDPTPANNEQFF.

In this sample, this clonotype turned up a few times. The rearrangement uses TRBV3-1 and TRBJ1-2; tentative D call: TRBD1 (5 bases). This CDR3 comprises 16 residues. CDR1 and CDR2 from the germline V gene are LGHDT and YNNKEL (reference sequence). With 0 bases removed from V and 8 bases from J, the gap between germline ends came to 19 bases. CDR3 sequence reads: CASSQEGYQGVIGYTF. The CDR3 DNA is TGTGCCAGCAGCCAAGAGGGGTATCAAGGGGTAATCGGCTACACCTTC.

The sample holds many counts of this clonotype. This chain links TRBV12-3 or TRBV12-4 with TRBJ2-1; 9 nucleotides align to TRBD2. Unmatched junction bases numbered 7, after V lost 5 bases and J lost 5 bases. The CDR3 has 15 residues. This CDR3 reads CASSPGLAPNNEQFF. The CDR3 coding sequence is TGTGCCAGCAGTCCCGGACTAGCGCCTAACAATGAGCAGTTCTTC.

Details on this clonotype: This sequence may be a read error, since a much larger clone differs from it by one base. The chain links TRBV20-1 to TRBJ1-3; possibly TRBD1 for D (5 bases). The CDR3 consists of 14 residues. Germline V gene lookup returns CDR1 DFQATT and CDR2 SNEGSKA (reference sequence). The CDR3, as DNA: TGCAGTGCTAGAGTTGAGGGAAGGGGAAACACCATATCTTTT. Its translation: CSARVEGRGNTISF.

V is TRBV28 and J is TRBJ2-3; the D gene is possibly TRBD2 (5 bases). Per the germline V gene, CDR1 is MDHEN and CDR2 is SYDVKM. Deletions cut 3 bases from V and 4 bases from J, with 29 bases between. The CDR3 totals 20 residues. The CDR3 loop reads CASSFSPWLWRVQKADTQYF. CDR3 coding DNA: TGTGCCAGCAGTTTCAGCCCTTGGTTATGGCGGGTTCAAAAGGCAGATACGCAGTATTTT.